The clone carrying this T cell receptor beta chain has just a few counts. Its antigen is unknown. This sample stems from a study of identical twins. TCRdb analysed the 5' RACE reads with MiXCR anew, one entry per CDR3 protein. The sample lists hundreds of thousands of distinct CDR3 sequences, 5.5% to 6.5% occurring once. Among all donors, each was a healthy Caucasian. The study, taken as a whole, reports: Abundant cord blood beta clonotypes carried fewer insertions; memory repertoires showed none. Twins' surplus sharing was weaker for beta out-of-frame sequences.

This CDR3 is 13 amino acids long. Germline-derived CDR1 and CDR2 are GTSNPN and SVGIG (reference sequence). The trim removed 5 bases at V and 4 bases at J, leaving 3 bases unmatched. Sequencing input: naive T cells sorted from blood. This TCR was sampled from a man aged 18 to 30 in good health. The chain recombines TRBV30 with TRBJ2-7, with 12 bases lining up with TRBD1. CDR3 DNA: TGTGCCTGGGGGACAGGGGGCCGATACGAGCAGTACTTC. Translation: CAWGTGGRYEQYF.